This passage covers 22 T cell receptor beta chains from one sample sequenced in a study of blood T cell repertoires in COVID-19. Some clones are missing from TCRdb's copy, which holds only in-frame ones; the method was immunoSEQ multiplex PCR. This table has around 50,000 clones, approximately 90% appearing once. The sample taken for sequencing was peripheral blood. These receptors originate from an older woman with COVID-19, enrolled during active disease.

The chain employs TRBV29-1 and TRBJ2-2; D unresolved. Looked up from germline, CDR1 is SQVTM and CDR2 is ANQGSEA. The CDR3 consists of 11 residues. Trimming removed 4 bases from V and 3 bases from J, with 3 bases in between. The CDR3 sequence is CSVVYTGELFF. The CDR3 region has the DNA TGCAGCGTTGTATACACCGGGGAGCTGTTTTTT.

The J gene is TRBJ1-4, the V gene TRBV29-1; D possibly corresponds to TRBD1 (6 bases). There are 13 residues in the CDR3. Per germline, CDR1 SQVTM and CDR2 ANQGSEA. Between the trimmed V and J ends, which lost 7 bases and 7 bases, there was a span of 16 bases. CDR3 amino acids: CSAQTGGGEKLFF. The DNA for the CDR3 is TGCAGCGCCCAAACGGGGGGCGGTGAAAAACTGTTTTTT.

The J gene is TRBJ2-7, the V gene TRBV6-5, with 12 positions matching TRBD2. The ends lost 6 bases at V and 2 bases at J; junction bases unmatched: 2. Germline V lookup: CDR1 MNHEY, CDR2 SVGAGI. The length of the CDR3 is 14 residues. CDR3: CASSLAGGPYEQYF. The CDR3 coding sequence is TGTGCCAGCAGCCTAGCGGGAGGGCCCTACGAGCAGTACTTC.

This chain uses TRBV27 with TRBJ2-7; 12 nucleotides agree with TRBD2. Germline CDR1 and CDR2: MNHEY and SMNVEV (reference sequence). The CDR3 runs to 18 residues. V lost 4 bases to trimming and J lost 6 bases; unmatched junction nucleotides: 16. CDR3: CASSSVISLTSGRSEQYF. CDR3 DNA sequence: TGTGCCAGCAGTTCAGTGATTTCCCTGACTAGCGGGAGAAGCGAGCAGTACTTC.

The genes are TRBV2 and TRBJ2-1, with D tentatively TRBD2 (6 bases). CDR3 size: 13 residues. The ends were cut back, 7 bases at V and 4 bases at J, with 11 bases in the middle. Germline CDR1 reads SNHLY; CDR2 reads FYNNEI. CDR3 DNA: TGTGCCAGCATAAACGCGGGATACAATGAGCAGTTCTTC. This translates into CASINAGYNEQFF. Full variable domain (rest looked up from reference TRBV2 and TRBJ2-1): EPEVTQTPSHQVTQMGQEVILRCVPISNHLYFYWYRQILGQKVEFLVSFYNNEISEKSEIFDDQFSVERPDGSNFTLKIRSTKLEDSAMYFCASINAGYNEQFFGPGTRLTVL.

The rearrangement uses TRBV6-1 and TRBJ1-2, with D hard to call. Germline V gene lookup returns CDR1 MNHNS and CDR2 SASEGT. V was pared by 1 base and J by 2 bases, with 8 bases between. The CDR3 consists of 14 residues. The DNA of the CDR3 is TGTGCCAGCAGTGAAGGAGGAGGGAACTATGGCTACACCTTC. It encodes CASSEGGGNYGYTF.

This chain links TRBV7-9 with TRBJ2-5; TRBD1 aligns across 7 bases. This CDR3 region has 15 residues. Germline CDR1 and CDR2: SEHNR and FQNEAQ (reference sequence). Trimming removed 5 bases from V and 6 bases from J; junction bases left unmatched: 12. The CDR3 protein is CASSPDGTGAKTQYF. Written as DNA, the CDR3 is TGTGCCAGCAGCCCGGATGGCACAGGGGCCAAGACCCAGTACTTC.

By frequency in the sample, this clone is large (0.1 to 1%). This rearrangement joins TRBV28 to TRBJ2-7; TRBD2 aligns across 12 bases. V trimming: 3 bases; J trimming: 0 bases; junction bases outside the gene matches: 0. The germline V gene has CDR1 MDHEN and CDR2 SYDVKM. The CDR3 extends over 15 amino acids. CDR3 region: CASSLGLAGSYEQYF. CDR3 DNA sequence: TGTGCCAGCAGTTTGGGACTAGCGGGCTCCTACGAGCAGTACTTC.

This sequence joins TRBV5-8 and TRBJ2-3; the match to TRBD2 covers 11 bases. The CDR3 covers 16 residues. V was pared by 4 bases and J by 0 bases, with 4 bases of the junction left unmatched. Looked up from germline, CDR1 is SGHTS and CDR2 is YDEGEE. In DNA, the CDR3 is TGTGCCAGCAGCCCGGGACTAGCGGCGAGCACAGATACGCAGTATTTT. It encodes CASSPGLAASTDTQYF.

This rearrangement joins TRBV18 to TRBJ1-2; D call uncertain. Germline CDR1 reads KGHSH; CDR2 reads LQKENI. The CDR3 totals 13 residues. V lost 0 bases and J lost 1, with 3 bases in between. In nucleotides, the CDR3 is TGTGCCAGCTCACCACCTCTTAACTATGGCTACACCTTC. Translation: CASSPPLNYGYTF.

This chain links TRBV6-5 with TRBJ1-3; a weak D match, TRBD1 (6 bases). V lost 6 bases to trimming and J lost 0 bases, with 9 bases between them. The CDR3 spans 14 residues. The germline gives CDR1 MNHEY, CDR2 SVGAGI. The CDR3 loop is CASRDSNSGNTIYF. DNA of the CDR3: TGTGCCAGCAGGGACAGTAACTCTGGAAACACCATATATTTT.

This clone appeared once. V is TRBV27 and J is TRBJ2-7; TRBD1 agrees at 9 bases. Per germline, CDR1 MNHEY and CDR2 SMNVEV (reference sequence). With V trimmed by 5 bases and J by 6 bases, 8 bases remained unmatched. The CDR3 is 14 amino acids. The CDR3: CASSITGTGSEQYF. The CDR3 region has the DNA TGTGCCAGCAGTATAACCGGGACAGGGTCCGAGCAGTACTTC.

The chain is built from TRBV2 and TRBJ2-3, with 8 bases aligning to TRBD2. Germline V CDR1 and CDR2: SNHLY, FYNNEI. This CDR3 comprises 12 residues. V lost 4 bases to trimming and J lost 8 bases; unmatched junction nucleotides: 2. As DNA, the CDR3 is TGTGCCAGCAGTGTCGGGACTAGTACGCAGTATTTT. The encoded protein is CASSVGTSTQYF.

The rearrangement uses TRBV24-1 and TRBJ1-5; 7 bases agree with TRBD1. The V gene's germline CDR1 is KGHDR and CDR2 SFDVKD. The CDR3 has 15 amino acids. J gave up 2 bases and V 2 bases, and 2 bases lay outside the gene matches. In DNA form, the CDR3 reads TGTGCCACCAGTGATTGGGGGACAGGCAATCAGCCCCAGCATTTT. Amino acid sequence: CATSDWGTGNQPQHF.

The chain couples TRBV5-4 to TRBJ2-7; 8 bases line up with TRBD2. Germline-derived CDR1 and CDR2 are SGHNT and YYREEE (reference sequence). This CDR3 spans 15 amino acids. With 0 bases clipped from V and 5 bases from J, the junction kept 7 bases outside the gene matches. CDR3 DNA: TGTGCCAGCAGCTTGGAGCGGGAGAAACTAAACGAGCAGTACTTC. Translated: CASSLEREKLNEQYF.

The CDR3 DNA follows: TGTGCCAGCTCATTCGGGACAGGGGGCACAGATACGCAGTATTTT. Protein sequence: CASSFGTGGTDTQYF. The chain links TRBV18 to TRBJ2-3; 10 nucleotides agree with TRBD1. The CDR3 sequence is 15 residues long. Germline V lookup: CDR1 KGHSH, CDR2 LQKENI. With V trimmed by 5 bases and J by 1 base, 3 bases remained unmatched.

The CDR3 reads CASSVDRGNEQFF. CDR3 bases: TGTGCCAGCAGCGTGGACAGGGGGAATGAGCAGTTCTTC. V is TRBV7-8 and J is TRBJ2-1; the match to TRBD1 covers 10 bases. CDR1 and CDR2 (germline): SGHVS, FQNEAQ. CDR3 size: 13 residues. The trim removed 5 bases at V and 7 bases at J, leaving 2 bases unmatched.

The chain recombines TRBV5-1 with TRBJ2-5; 7 bases match TRBD2. V shed 0 bases, J shed 1 base, and the junction held 12 bases outside the gene matches. The germline V gene has CDR1 SGHRS and CDR2 YFSETQ. The CDR3 totals 18 residues. The CDR3 DNA is TGCGCCAGCAGCTTGGCCTGGGGGATAGCGGGTAGCCAAGAGACCCAGTACTTC. This sequence encodes CASSLAWGIAGSQETQYF.

The chain recombines TRBV14 with TRBJ1-2, with 7 bases matching TRBD1. V lost 4 bases, J lost 8 bases, and 10 bases stayed unmatched. Germline CDR1 and CDR2: SGHDN and FVKESK. The CDR3 loop spans 14 amino acids. The CDR3 DNA is TGTGCCAGCAGCCTCCTTACAGGGGTTTACGGCTACACCTTC. Amino acid sequence: CASSLLTGVYGYTF.

V is TRBV7-6 and J is TRBJ1-1, with 8 bases fitting TRBD1. The CDR3 is made up of 13 amino acids. Per germline, CDR1 SGHVS and CDR2 FNYEAQ. The trim removed 5 bases at V and 4 bases at J, leaving 3 bases unmatched. In DNA form, the CDR3 reads TGTGCCAGCAGCCGGACAGGGCGCACTGAAGCTTTCTTT. Translation: CASSRTGRTEAFF.

This clone was seen only once. V usage is TRBV7-2 and J usage is TRBJ2-7; 9 nucleotides align to TRBD2. The CDR3 sequence is 16 residues long. Looked up from germline, CDR1 is SGHTA and CDR2 is FQGNSA. J gave up 7 bases and V 2 bases, and 12 bases lay outside the gene matches. The CDR3 nucleotides read TGTGCCAGCAGCTTACCCGATGGCGGGAGGGCAGGGGAGCAGTACTTC. It encodes CASSLPDGGRAGEQYF.

The V and J genes are TRBV6-5 and TRBJ2-5, with D possibly TRBD1 on 6 matching bases. The CDR3 extends over 14 amino acids. V was trimmed by 6 bases and J by 1 base, leaving 12 bases between them. Germline V lookup: CDR1 MNHEY, CDR2 SVGAGI. In DNA, the CDR3 is TGTGCCAGCAGGGGTACAGGGTCCCAAGAGACCCAGTACTTC. Its protein product is CASRGTGSQETQYF.